The clone carrying this TCR beta chain was seen a handful of times. The time point was: patch test 1, 2 weeks after DPC sensitization. Sample treatment: therapeutic diphenylcyclopropenone sensitization with weekly scalp DPC. The entry originates in a study of human T cells and chemical hapten exposure. This CDR3 has 13 residues. Germline V gene lookup returns CDR1 MNHEY and CDR2 SMNVEV (reference sequence). Trimming pared 2 bases from V and 4 bases from J, leaving 7 bases between. TCRdb reprocessed the RACE reads with MiXCR, giving one entry per CDR3 protein. This table has about 120,000 distinct CDR3 sequences, over 10% appearing once.

V gene TRBV27 combines with J gene TRBJ2-3, with D possibly TRBD2 on 6 matching bases. Here the sequenced sample was whole blood, taken in connection with sensitization to the hapten diphenylcyclopropenone (DPC). The receptor comes from a woman in her 50s with alopecia areata. Some clones in this sample may be carry-over from other donors' samples. Here the CDR3 DNA reads TGTGCCAGCAGTTTAGGGACTCCAGATACGCAGTATTTT. It translates to CASSLGTPDTQYF.